A single sample gave rise to the 15 T cell receptor beta chains below, sequenced in a study of blood T cell repertoires in COVID-19. Sequencing used immunoSEQ multiplex PCR; TCRdb keeps in-frame clones, though not all of them. The table includes 100,000 to 150,000 clones, 85% to 90% detected once. The source material was peripheral blood. These receptors were collected from a human donor in a cohort sampled during active COVID-19.

V gene TRBV11-2 combines with J gene TRBJ2-5; 10 nucleotides match TRBD2. Germline lookup yields CDR1 SGHAT and CDR2 FQNNGV. The CDR3 runs to 19 residues. J gave up 2 bases and V 5 bases, and 17 bases lay outside the gene matches. CDR3 sequence (DNA): TGTGCCAGCAGCCGAAAAGGGGTAGCGGGAGGCGGTTGGCAAGAGACCCAGTACTTC. Its protein product is CASSRKGVAGGGWQETQYF.

The chain carries TRBV19 and TRBJ2-7, with D maybe TRBD2 (6 bases). The CDR3 sequence is 13 residues long. The V end lost 5 bases, the J end lost 2 bases, and 10 bases lay between the germline ends. Germline CDR1 reads LNHDA; CDR2 reads SQIVND (reference sequence). DNA of the CDR3: TGTGCCAGTAGTTGGGACTTGACCTACGAGCAGTACTTC. This sequence encodes CASSWDLTYEQYF.

This rearrangement joins TRBV3-1 (or the pseudogene TRBV3-2) to TRBJ2-5; 13 nucleotides match TRBD2. This CDR3 is built from 16 residues. Germline values: CDR1 LGHDT, CDR2 YNNKEL (reference sequence). Trimming at V came to 4 bases and at J to 5 bases, leaving 7 bases not matched to a gene. CDR3 protein: CASSLRTSGGGETQYF. The CDR3 nucleotides are TGTGCCAGCAGCCTCCGGACTAGCGGGGGAGGTGAGACCCAGTACTTC.

Only one count was recorded for this clone. The chain recombines TRBV11-2 with TRBJ2-5; D may be TRBD2 (6 bases). Germline CDR1 reads SGHAT; CDR2 reads FQNNGV. The V end was cut by 6 bases, the J end by 5 bases, with 19 bases between. The CDR3 contains 15 residues. CDR3 loop: CASRRDSGTPETQYF. The CDR3 bases are TGTGCCAGCAGGAGGGACTCCGGGACCCCGGAGACCCAGTACTTC.

The rearrangement uses TRBV10-3 and TRBJ2-3; 8 bases are shared with TRBD2. The CDR3 extends over 15 amino acids. Trimming took 6 bases from V and 5 from J; bases not matched to a gene: 10. The germline V gene encodes CDR1 ENHRY and CDR2 SYGVKD. Here the CDR3 reads CAIRPSAGEGDTQYF. The CDR3 coding sequence is TGTGCCATCAGGCCTTCAGCGGGGGAGGGAGATACGCAGTATTTT.

The rearrangement uses TRBV6-6 and TRBJ2-3; a possible D gene is TRBD1 (5 bases). Trimming left V 2 bases short and J 0 bases short, with 9 bases between. Per germline, CDR1 MNHNY and CDR2 SVGAGI (reference sequence). CDR3 length equals 15 residues. The CDR3 nucleotides read TGTGCCAGCAGTTACGGCTGGACAAGCACAGATACGCAGTATTTT. Encoded protein: CASSYGWTSTDTQYF.

The gene calls are TRBV28 and TRBJ2-5, with 9 bases identical to TRBD1. CDR3 size: 15 residues. Germline V gene data show CDR1 as MDHEN and CDR2 as SYDVKM. With V trimmed by 5 bases and J by 1 base, 5 bases remained unmatched. CDR3 protein: CASSTTGGIQETQYF. The CDR3 nucleotides read TGTGCCAGCAGTACAACAGGGGGCATCCAAGAGACCCAGTACTTC.

The genes are TRBV28 and TRBJ1-5; no definite D call. CDR1 and CDR2 from the germline V gene are MDHEN and SYDVKM. Between the trimmed V and J ends, which lost 5 bases and 7 bases, there was a span of 9 bases. The CDR3 loop spans 12 amino acids. The DNA for the CDR3 is TGTGCCAGCAGTACCCTCGGGCAGCCCCAGCATTTT. Residues: CASSTLGQPQHF.

The chain employs TRBV3-1 (or the pseudogene TRBV3-2) and TRBJ2-3; 8 nucleotides align to TRBD2. CDR1 and CDR2 from the germline V gene are LGHDT and YNNKEL (reference sequence). With V trimmed by 4 bases and J by 1 base, 22 bases remained unmatched. The CDR3 totals 21 residues. Here the CDR3 DNA reads TGTGCCAGCAGCCTCTACGGTCGTAAGCGGGGGTCCTTAATTGGCACAGATACGCAGTATTTT. The encoded protein is CASSLYGRKRGSLIGTDTQYF.

This sequence joins TRBV6-6 and TRBJ2-7; 13 nucleotides line up with TRBD2. The CDR3 totals 15 residues. J gave up 2 bases and V 4 bases, and 2 bases lay outside the gene matches. Germline V CDR1 and CDR2: MNHNY, SVGAGI (reference sequence). The CDR3 protein is CASSSTSGGAYEQYF. The CDR3 nucleotides read TGTGCCAGCAGTTCTACTAGCGGGGGGGCCTACGAGCAGTACTTC.

The V call is TRBV2, the J call TRBJ2-3; 10 bases map to TRBD2. Germline lookup yields CDR1 SNHLY and CDR2 FYNNEI. The CDR3 runs to 15 residues. V shed 6 bases and J 1 base; nucleotides not matched to a gene: 4. CDR3 bases: TGTGCCAGCAGCCGAGGACTAGCGGGCACAGATACGCAGTATTTT. Its translation: CASSRGLAGTDTQYF.

The CDR3 sequence: CASSENTEYNEQFF. The DNA for the CDR3 is TGTGCCAGCAGTGAAAACACGGAGTACAATGAGCAGTTCTTC. The rearrangement uses TRBV6-1 and TRBJ2-1; D call uncertain. The CDR3 is 14 residues long. CDR1 is MNHNS and CDR2 is SASEGT in the germline V gene. V was pared by 2 bases and J by 4 bases, with 9 bases between.

As DNA, the CDR3 is TGTGCCAGTATGGACAGAGTCACAGATACGCAGTATTTT. Its translation is CASMDRVTDTQYF. J is TRBJ2-3 and V is TRBV19; a possible D gene is TRBD1 (6 bases). This CDR3 contains 13 residues. Germline V gene sequence: CDR1 LNHDA, CDR2 SQIVND (reference sequence). The ends were cut back, 7 bases at V and 2 bases at J, with 10 bases in the middle.

The CDR3 bases are TGCGCCAGCAGTGGTGGACTAGCGGTGGGCACAGATACGCAGTATTTT. Protein: CASSGGLAVGTDTQYF. The J gene is TRBJ2-3, the V gene TRBV10-1, with TRBD2 matching 10 bases. Trimming removed 4 bases from V and 1 base from J; junction bases left unmatched: 5. In germline, CDR1 is WNHNN, CDR2 SYGVQD (reference sequence). There are 16 residues in the CDR3.

J is TRBJ2-2 and V is TRBV5-4; 7 bases are a match to TRBD1. With V trimmed by 4 bases and J by 0 bases, 9 bases remained unmatched. CDR1 SGHNT and CDR2 YYREEE come from the germline V gene (reference sequence). This CDR3 is 17 amino acids long. The CDR3 sequence: CASSLRPGQTNTGELFF. In nucleotides, the CDR3 is TGTGCCAGCAGCCTCCGGCCGGGACAGACGAACACCGGGGAGCTGTTTTTT. The full variable domain, completed using reference TRBV5-4 and TRBJ2-2, is ETGVTQSPTHLIKTRGQQVTLRCSSQSGHNTVSWYQQALGQGPQFIFQYYREEENGRGNFPPRFSGLQFPNYSSELNVNALELDDSALYLCASSLRPGQTNTGELFFGEGSRLTVL.